The entry below gives a single T cell receptor (beta chain) sequence along with its context. This specimen belongs to a study of blood T cell repertoires in COVID-19. In the original analysis: For nucleated cells, counts were estimated from reference gene primer amplification. Profiled with immunoSEQ multiplex PCR; TCRdb holds only in-frame clones, not every one. V and J calls and clone size are as listed in that table; D and trimming were resolved from the DNA. The sample has roughly 150,000 clones; approximately 81% are singletons. Sequencing used peripheral blood. The TCR comes from an older woman with COVID-19, enrolled during active disease.

CDR3 residues: CASSLLSKRDSPLHF. The CDR3 DNA reads as TGTGCCAGCAGTCTCCTATCTAAGAGGGATTCACCCCTCCACTTT. This rearrangement joins TRBV27 to TRBJ1-6; D gene uncertain. CDR1 and CDR2 (germline): MNHEY, SMNVEV (reference sequence). The V and J ends lost 5 bases and 8 bases respectively, with 16 bases between them. The CDR3 loop spans 15 amino acids.